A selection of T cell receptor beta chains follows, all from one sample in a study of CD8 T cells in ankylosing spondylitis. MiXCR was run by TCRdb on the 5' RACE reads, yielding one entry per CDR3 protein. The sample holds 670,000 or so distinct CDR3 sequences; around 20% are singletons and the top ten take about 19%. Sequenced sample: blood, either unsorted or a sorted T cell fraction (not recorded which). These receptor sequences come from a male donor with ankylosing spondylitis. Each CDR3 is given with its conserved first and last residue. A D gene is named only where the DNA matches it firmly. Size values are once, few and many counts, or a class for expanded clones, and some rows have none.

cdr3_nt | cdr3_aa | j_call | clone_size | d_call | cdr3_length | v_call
TGTGCCAGCAGTTCCCAGGGCACAACTAATGAAAAACTGTTTTTT | CASSSQGTTNEKLFF | TRBJ1-4 | few | . | 15 | TRBV6-5
TGTGCCAGCAGTTACGTGATCGGGGATGGGGGCAATGAGCAGTTCTTC | CASSYVIGDGGNEQFF | TRBJ2-1 | few | . | 16 | TRBV6-5
TGTGCCAGCAGCCAAGATGTGGGTACAGGGGCCTACAATGAGCAGTTCTTC | CASSQDVGTGAYNEQFF | TRBJ2-1 | . | TRBD1 | 17 | TRBV14
TGCGCCAGCAGCACCCAGGGGAGGGGCGAGCAGTACTTC | CASSTQGRGEQYF | TRBJ2-7 | . | . | 13 | TRBV5-1
TGTGCCAGCAGTTCAGACTTTGGGTTTGCGCAAGAGACCCAGTACTTC | CASSSDFGFAQETQYF | TRBJ2-5 | . | . | 16 | TRBV6-5
TGTGCCGCCAGCGGGGGGGAGACCCAGTACTTC | CAASGGETQYF | TRBJ2-5 | . | TRBD2 | 11 | TRBV7-4
TGTGCCAGCAGTACCCGGGCAGGTCCCTACGAGCAGTACTTC | CASSTRAGPYEQYF | TRBJ2-7 | . | . | 14 | TRBV6-1
TGCGCCAGCAGCCAGGGTCCGGGACGAAGCACAGATACGCAGTATTTT | CASSQGPGRSTDTQYF | TRBJ2-3 | . | . | 16 | TRBV4-1
TGTGCCAGCAGTTTAGCTAGCGGGGGGTCGAAGACCCAGTACTTC | CASSLASGGSKTQYF | TRBJ2-5 | . | TRBD2 | 15 | TRBV28
TGTGCCAGCAGTTACAGGGCGGGGGAAAAACTGTTTTTT | CASSYRAGEKLFF | TRBJ1-4 | . | . | 13 | TRBV6-5
TGCAGTGCTCGGACTAGCGGGACCTCCTACAATGAGCAGTTCTTC | CSARTSGTSYNEQFF | TRBJ2-1 | many | TRBD2 | 15 | TRBV20-1
TGTGCCAGCAGCGCCGAAGGGAAGAGAGGGCAGCCCCAGCATTTT | CASSAEGKRGQPQHF | TRBJ1-5 | . | . | 15 | TRBV9
TGTGCCAGCAGCTTCGACCTAGCGGGGGCTCCACCTTACTACAATGAGCAGTTCTTC | CASSFDLAGAPPYYNEQFF | TRBJ2-1 | few | TRBD2 | 19 | TRBV7-8
TGTGCCAGTGGCGGGAGGGATACGCAGTATTTT | CASGGRDTQYF | TRBJ2-3 | few | TRBD2 | 11 | TRBV7-2
TGTGCCAGCAGTGAAGGTCAGGTCAAACAAGAGACCCAGTACTTC | CASSEGQVKQETQYF | TRBJ2-5 | . | . | 15 | TRBV6-1
TGTGCCAGCAGCTTGGGACAGGGGGCCTTCACTGAAGCTTTCTTT | CASSLGQGAFTEAFF | TRBJ1-1 | few | TRBD1 | 15 | TRBV7-6
TGCAGTGCTAGGTTTGAAGGCTACGAGCAGTACTTC | CSARFEGYEQYF | TRBJ2-7 | . | . | 12 | TRBV20-1
TGCAGTGCTCCCCCATTTTTCCCCCTTCCAGAGACCCAGTACTTC | CSAPPFFPLPETQYF | TRBJ2-5 | . | . | 15 | TRBV20-1
TGTGCCAGCAGCCTCATGAGTGCGTCGGAGACCCAGTACTTC | CASSLMSASETQYF | TRBJ2-5 | . | . | 14 | TRBV7-2
TGTGCCAGCAGGGCAAGGGTTTCAGATACGCAGTATTTT | CASRARVSDTQYF | TRBJ2-3 | . | . | 13 | TRBV2
TGTGCCAGCAGCCAAGATCTAGCGGGAGTACGAGTTGAGACCCAGTACTTC | CASSQDLAGVRVETQYF | TRBJ2-5 | . | TRBD2 | 17 | TRBV3-1
TGCAGTGCTAGAGATCGGCAGGGTAGCAATCAGCCCCAGCATTTT | CSARDRQGSNQPQHF | TRBJ1-5 | . | . | 15 | TRBV20-1
TGCGCCAGCAGCTTCGGACGGGGCAATCAGCCCCAGCATTTT | CASSFGRGNQPQHF | TRBJ1-5 | few | . | 14 | TRBV5-1
TGCGCCAGCAGCCAAGATGGGGGGATCAATCAGCCCCAGCATTTT | CASSQDGGINQPQHF | TRBJ1-5 | . | . | 15 | TRBV4-1
TGTGCCAGCAGCTTTAGAGACCCAGATACGCAGTATTTT | CASSFRDPDTQYF | TRBJ2-3 | . | . | 13 | TRBV7-9